The 2 T cell receptor beta chains in this list originate from one sample, sequenced in a study of blood T cells in healthy people across ages. Then a second PCR, running roughly 7 to 11 cycles, was carried out with a sample-barcoded 5' primer and a J-beta primer mix. TCRdb processed the 5' RACE reads anew with MiXCR; each CDR3 protein has one entry. The data contain hundreds of thousands of distinct CDR3 sequences, about 52% of them singletons. Sequencing was carried out using blood. Receptor source: a woman in her sixties in good health.

The genes are TRBV7-8 and TRBJ2-7, with 7 bases that match TRBD1. V lost 8 bases to trimming and J lost 0 bases; unmatched junction nucleotides: 4. Germline CDR1 reads SGHVS; CDR2 reads FQNEAQ. The CDR3 covers 13 residues. The CDR3 here is CASERQGSYEQYF. The DNA of the CDR3 is TGTGCCAGCGAAAGACAGGGCTCCTACGAGCAGTACTTC.

The rearrangement joins TRBV7-2 to TRBJ1-5; no clear D. The CDR3 length is 15 residues. V lost 3 bases and J lost 2, with 11 bases in between. CDR1 SGHTA and CDR2 FQGNSA come from the germline V gene. The CDR3 region has the DNA TGTGCCAGCAGCTTGGACGCGCGGGGCAATCAGCCCCAGCATTTT. It yields the protein CASSLDARGNQPQHF.